This T cell receptor (beta chain) was captured by sequencing in a study of blood T cell repertoires in COVID-19. About the research overall: The cDNA or gDNA used as material had been derived from T cells, B-cell-depleted T cells, or PBMCs.

Per the study methods: Nucleated cell counts were estimated from reference gene primer amplification. The data were produced by immunoSEQ multiplex PCR, yet TCRdb's version contains in-frame clones alone and is incomplete. V and J calls plus clone size are reproduced from that table; the DNA served to infer D and trimming. The table includes 120,000 to 150,000 clones, roughly 80% detected once. The CDR3 has 14 amino acids. Deletions cut 6 bases from V and 7 bases from J, with 15 bases between. Germline lookup yields CDR1 WNHNN and CDR2 SYGVQD (reference sequence). The receptor was isolated from a human donor in a cohort sampled during active COVID-19. Sequencing was carried out using peripheral blood. J is TRBJ2-2 and V is TRBV10-1; D unresolved. This CDR3 reads CASSPRRESGELFF. CDR3 DNA: TGCGCCAGCAGCCCAAGGAGAGAAAGCGGGGAGCTGTTTTTT.